The rows below give T cell receptor beta chains drawn from one sample of a study of CD4+ T cells in melanoma. Generated by immunoSEQ multiplex PCR, the TCRdb table keeps only in-frame clones and is missing some. The sample includes approximately 4,900 clones, 55% to 80% of them seen just once. The specimen sequenced was cells from a culture (not recorded whether cultured in vitro). The source of these receptors is a human donor with melanoma. Both conserved end residues are part of each CDR3.

>TRBV7-2
CASSLAGRGAGTGELFF
>TRBV7-8
CASSFLANYGYTF
>TRBV5-1
CASLAEDGELFF
>TRBV9
CASSAGWGRREAFF
>TRBV5-1
CASSLVGGDTEAFF
>TRBV2
CASSDMDEQYF
>TRBV6-5
CASTKGRSGYTF
>TRBV19
CASSAMTTSQYNSPLHF
>TRBV7-2
CASSLGAIHTDTQYF
>TRBV11-2
CASSSRDRGRLETQYF
>TRBV7-9
CASSLDTNTEAFF
>TRBV5-4
CASSPDSRANTGELFF
>TRBV5-1
CASSLDGGVSYEQYF
>TRBV10-1
CASSESTDLQFF
>TRBV4-3
CASSHFLAGGSGELFF
>TRBV7-9
CASSPPGGNQPQHF
>TRBV3-1/TRBV3-2
CASSQAATNEKLFF
>TRBV28
CASTLGGTIDTDTQYF
>TRBV9
CASSPQPGNYEQYF
>TRBV7-9
CASSSSGPTYNEQFF
>TRBV6-6
CASAASGDLGQFF
>TRBV27
CASSSEGDSSYNEQFF
>TRBV10-1
CASSEGSIVQYF
>TRBV4-1
CASSQDRKGGFYEQYF
>TRBV5-5
CASSFWGGVQETQYF
>TRBV2
CASRPNMNTEAFF
>TRBV11-3
CASSQGHLTGELFF
>TRBV6-5
CASSRDFYGYTF
>TRBV14
CASSISPKSEQYF
>TRBV7-2
CASSLAQGWTDTQYF
>TRBV4-2
CASSQLDRPGYTF
>TRBV5-4
CASSLKGQGRGETQYF
>TRBV6-6
CASSYPTTGNTGELFF
>TRBV6-5
CASSQQGAFTYEQYF
>TRBV5-1
CASSLEGYQPQHF
>TRBV19
CASSISLHTAEQYF
>TRBV5-1
CASSLGGGHYEQYF
>TRBV23-1
CASSQLPRHPWDRAFF
>TRBV5-1
CASSPRDRAGNTIYF
>TRBV5-6
CASSLGGAYSNQPQHF
>TRBV5-6
CASSLRQGDDEQYF
>TRBV7-9
CASSLDPTGEYNEQFF
>TRBV10-1
CASSVTGDEQFF
>TRBV14
CASSLAGGADTQYF
>TRBV27
CASSLSYSGNYGYTF
>TRBV13
CASSLGRYSGNTIYF
>TRBV7-3
CASSPRTGRGTGELFF
>TRBV25-1
CASSEYTIGYTF
>TRBV5-1
CASSFSGSTINPKETQYF